This T cell receptor beta chain was documented in a study of tumor-infiltrating lymphocytes in primary liver carcinoma. RNA isolated from unsorted whole blood supplied the blood RNA, with germline DNA also extracted. Looked up from germline, CDR1 is SQVTM and CDR2 is ANQGSEA. Trimming stripped 3 bases from V and 0 bases from J, with 16 bases between. CDR3 size: 16 residues. From around 0.5 ug total RNA, TCR beta cDNA was generated with a primer in the constant region. ARM-PCR was slightly modified, and three nested multiplex PCR rounds with it gave rise to the TCR beta libraries. Two initial PCR rounds of 10 to 11 cycles each paired TRBV1-TRBV30 forward primers with a C-beta reverse primer. Each CDR3 protein is one row after TCRdb ran MiXCR on the multiplex PCR reads. The sample shows 250,000 to 350,000 distinct CDR3 sequences, almost 60% of them seen only once. This clonotype occurred many times.

Specimen: peripheral blood. This chain connects TRBV29-1 to TRBJ2-3; D is perhaps TRBD2 (6 bases). The receptor was derived from a woman in her 30s with primary liver carcinoma and hepatitis B virus infection. CDR3 protein: CSVEGEHRGSTDTQYF. The DNA for the CDR3 is TGCAGCGTTGAGGGGGAGCATCGGGGGAGCACAGATACGCAGTATTTT.